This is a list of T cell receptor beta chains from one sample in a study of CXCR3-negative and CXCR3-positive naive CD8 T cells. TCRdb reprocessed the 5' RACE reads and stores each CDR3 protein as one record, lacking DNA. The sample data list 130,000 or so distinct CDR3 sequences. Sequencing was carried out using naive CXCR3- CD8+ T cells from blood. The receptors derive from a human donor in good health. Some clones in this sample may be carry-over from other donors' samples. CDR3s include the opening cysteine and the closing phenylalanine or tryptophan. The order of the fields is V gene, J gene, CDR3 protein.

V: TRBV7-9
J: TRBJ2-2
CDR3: CASSASTGTVNTGELFF

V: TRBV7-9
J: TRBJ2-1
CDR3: CASSLVRPGHNEQFF

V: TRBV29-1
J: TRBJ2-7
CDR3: CSVDWEQGEQYF

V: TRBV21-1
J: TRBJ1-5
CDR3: CASSKNRGENQPQHF

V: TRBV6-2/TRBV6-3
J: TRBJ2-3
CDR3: CASTLLPLAEGPTDTQYF

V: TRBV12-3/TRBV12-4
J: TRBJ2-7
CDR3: CASSLNIFYEQHF

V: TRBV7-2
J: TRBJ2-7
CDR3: CASSLEDLREATGVSHYEQYF

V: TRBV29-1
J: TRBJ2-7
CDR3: CSYTGNSYEQYF

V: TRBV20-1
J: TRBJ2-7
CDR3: CSARDLTSGGYEQYF

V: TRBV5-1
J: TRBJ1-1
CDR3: CASSMGQGAWGTEAFF

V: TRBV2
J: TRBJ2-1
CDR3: CASSRTSGGSNEQFF

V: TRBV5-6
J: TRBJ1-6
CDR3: CASNVGASPLHF

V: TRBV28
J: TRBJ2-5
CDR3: CASSWTGGERTQYF

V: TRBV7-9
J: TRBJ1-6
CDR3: CASRPGAGSPLHF

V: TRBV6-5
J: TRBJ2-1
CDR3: CASAGTGDSSSYNEQFF

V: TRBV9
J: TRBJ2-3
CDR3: CASSALRTDTQYF

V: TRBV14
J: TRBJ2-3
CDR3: CASRPTATDTQYF

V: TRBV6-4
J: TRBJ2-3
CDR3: CASSDTSGTDTQYF

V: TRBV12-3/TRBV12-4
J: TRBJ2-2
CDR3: CASSPSGAGAQWNTGELFF

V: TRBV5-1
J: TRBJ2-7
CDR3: CASSWTSGESYEQYF